This TCR beta chain was identified in a study of blood T cell repertoires in COVID-19. Across the whole study: Both acute and convalescent COVID-19 samples were obtained from the United States, Italy and Spain. From T cells, B-cell-depleted T cells, or PBMCs came the material, which was cDNA or gDNA.

Sequencing used immunoSEQ multiplex PCR; TCRdb keeps in-frame clones, though not all of them. The data hold 65,000 to 90,000 clones, with about 83% observed a single time. Sequencing was performed on peripheral blood. The receptor comes from a woman aged 55-70 years with acute or convalescent COVID-19.

CDR3 sequence: CASSYQTGAGGYGYTF. The CDR3 DNA sequence: TGTGCCAGCAGTTACCAAACAGGGGCCGGGGGCTATGGCTACACCTTC. The chain links TRBV6-5 to TRBJ1-2; 7 bases fit TRBD1. The CDR3 is 16 residues long. Germline V gene lookup returns CDR1 MNHEY and CDR2 SVGAGI. After removal of 2 bases from V and 4 bases from J, the junction contained 10 bases not matched to a gene.